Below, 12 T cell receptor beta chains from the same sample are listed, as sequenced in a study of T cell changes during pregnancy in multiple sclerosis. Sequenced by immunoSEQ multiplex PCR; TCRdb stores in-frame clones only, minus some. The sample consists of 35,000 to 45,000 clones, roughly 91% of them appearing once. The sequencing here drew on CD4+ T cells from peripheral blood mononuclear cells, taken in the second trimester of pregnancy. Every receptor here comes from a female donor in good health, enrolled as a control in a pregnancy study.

The CDR3 bases are TGCGCCAGCAGCGCGGGACTAGCGGGGGGGCGCCCAGATACGCAGTATTTT. This sequence encodes CASSAGLAGGRPDTQYF. The chain recombines TRBV5-1 with TRBJ2-3; 16 bases are shared with TRBD2. V lost 4 bases and J lost 4; bases outside the gene matches: 6. CDR1 and CDR2 from the germline V gene are SGHRS and YFSETQ. This CDR3 has 17 residues. Full variable domain (missing parts from reference TRBV5-1 and TRBJ2-3): KAGVTQTPRYLIKTRGQQVTLSCSPISGHRSVSWYQQTPGQGLQFLFEYFSETQRNKGNFPGRFSGRQFSNSRSEMNVSTLELGDSALYLCASSAGLAGGRPDTQYFGPGTRLTVL.

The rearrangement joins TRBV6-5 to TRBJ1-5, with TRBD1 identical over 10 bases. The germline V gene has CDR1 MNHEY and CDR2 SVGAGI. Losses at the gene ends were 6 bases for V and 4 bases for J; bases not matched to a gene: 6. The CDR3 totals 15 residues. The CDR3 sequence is CASSLGDRGNQPQHF. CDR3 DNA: TGTGCCAGCAGCCTGGGGGACAGGGGAAATCAGCCCCAGCATTTT.

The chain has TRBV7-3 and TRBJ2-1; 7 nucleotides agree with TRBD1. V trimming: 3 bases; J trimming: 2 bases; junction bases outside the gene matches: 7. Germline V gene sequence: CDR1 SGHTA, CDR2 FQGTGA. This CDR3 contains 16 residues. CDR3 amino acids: CASSFAGTDTYNEQFF. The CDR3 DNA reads TGTGCCAGCAGCTTCGCCGGGACAGATACCTACAATGAGCAGTTCTTC.

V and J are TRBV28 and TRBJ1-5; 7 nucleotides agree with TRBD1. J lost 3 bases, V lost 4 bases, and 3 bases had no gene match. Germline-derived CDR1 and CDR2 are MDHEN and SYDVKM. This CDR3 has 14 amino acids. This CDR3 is CASSSGTVNQPQHF. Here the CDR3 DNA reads TGTGCCAGCAGTTCCGGGACAGTCAATCAGCCCCAGCATTTT.

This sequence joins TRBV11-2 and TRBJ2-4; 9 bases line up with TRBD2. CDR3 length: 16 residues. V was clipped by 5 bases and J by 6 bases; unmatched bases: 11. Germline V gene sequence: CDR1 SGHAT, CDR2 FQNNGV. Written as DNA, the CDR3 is TGTGCCAGCAGCCCGATTGGGTCGCGGGAGGGAAACATTCAGTACTTC. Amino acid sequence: CASSPIGSREGNIQYF.

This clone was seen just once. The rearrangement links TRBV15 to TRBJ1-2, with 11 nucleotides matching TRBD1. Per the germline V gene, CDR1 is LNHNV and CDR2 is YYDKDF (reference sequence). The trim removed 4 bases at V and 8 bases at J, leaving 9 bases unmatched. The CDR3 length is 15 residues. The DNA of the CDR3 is TGTGCCACCAGCACGGACAGGGGGCTGTTCGAAGGCTACACCTTC. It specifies CATSTDRGLFEGYTF.

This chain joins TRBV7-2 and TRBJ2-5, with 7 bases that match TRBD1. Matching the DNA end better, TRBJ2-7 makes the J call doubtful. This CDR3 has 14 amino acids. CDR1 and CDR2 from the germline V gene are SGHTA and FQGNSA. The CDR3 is CASSWGQTLGEQYF. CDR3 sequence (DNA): TGTGCCAGCAGCTGGGGACAGACCCTAGGCGAGCAGTACTTC.

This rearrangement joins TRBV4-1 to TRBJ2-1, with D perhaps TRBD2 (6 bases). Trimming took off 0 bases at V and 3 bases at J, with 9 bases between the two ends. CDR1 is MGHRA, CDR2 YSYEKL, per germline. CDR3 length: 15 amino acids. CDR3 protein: CASSQERGFYNEQFF. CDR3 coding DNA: TGCGCCAGCAGCCAAGAGCGGGGATTCTACAATGAGCAGTTCTTC.

CDR3 coding DNA: TGTGCCAGCAGTGTGTCTAGCGGGAGAGTCGATGAGCAGTTCTTC. The encoded protein is CASSVSSGRVDEQFF. The chain employs TRBV2 and TRBJ2-1; TRBD2 matches 10 bases. CDR3 length equals 15 residues. The V segment lost 4 bases and the J segment 8 bases; nucleotides outside the gene matches: 8. In germline, CDR1 is SNHLY, CDR2 FYNNEI.

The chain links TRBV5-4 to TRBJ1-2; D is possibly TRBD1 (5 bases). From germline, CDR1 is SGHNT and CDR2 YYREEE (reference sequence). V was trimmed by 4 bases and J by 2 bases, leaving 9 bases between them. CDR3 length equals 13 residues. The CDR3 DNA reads TGTGCCAGCAGCGGCAGGGCCAACTATGGCTACACCTTC. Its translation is CASSGRANYGYTF.

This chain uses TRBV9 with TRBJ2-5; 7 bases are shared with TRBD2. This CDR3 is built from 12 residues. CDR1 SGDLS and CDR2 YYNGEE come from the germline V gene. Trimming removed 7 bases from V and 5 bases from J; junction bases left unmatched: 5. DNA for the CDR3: TGTGCCAGCGCGGGGGTGGGGGAGACCCAGTACTTC. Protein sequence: CASAGVGETQYF.

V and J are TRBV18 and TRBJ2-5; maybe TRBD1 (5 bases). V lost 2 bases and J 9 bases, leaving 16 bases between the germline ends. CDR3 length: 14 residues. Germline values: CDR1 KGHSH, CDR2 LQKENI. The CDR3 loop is CASSPSDRLRAQYF. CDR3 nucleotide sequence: TGTGCCAGCTCACCATCGGACCGGCTCAGGGCCCAGTACTTC. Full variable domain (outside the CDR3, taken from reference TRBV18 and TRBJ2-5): NAGVMQNPRHLVRRRGQEARLRCSPMKGHSHVYWYRQLPEEGLKFMVYLQKENIIDESGMPKERFSAEFPKEGPSILRIQQVVRGDSAAYFCASSPSDRLRAQYFGPGTRLLVL.